The clone carrying this T cell receptor beta chain was counted ten times or more. Its specificity is not known. TCRdb analysed the 5' RACE reads with MiXCR anew, one entry per CDR3 protein. The sample has some 23,000 distinct CDR3 sequences, 5% to 7.5% seen once. The data derive from a study of spatial heterogeneity in lung cancer. The overall study: Alpha-chain sequences were consistently detected less often than beta-chain sequences.

Noted time point: sample taken at primary tumor resection. The J segment lost 6 bases and the V segment lost 6 bases, leaving 8 bases of the junction unmatched. Germline CDR1 MNHNY, CDR2 SVGAGI (reference sequence). The CDR3 runs to 14 residues. Whole-study results and caveats: For expanded intratumoral alpha and beta TCRs, counts tracked tumor mutation counts.

The receptor was derived from a male donor with early-stage non-small cell lung cancer. The genes are TRBV6-6 and TRBJ1-3; 7 bases align to TRBD1. The sample in question was lung tumor tissue, obtained at surgery. CDR3 nucleotides: TGTGCCAGCAGCCCGGGACAGACGGCAAACACCATATATTTT. Encoded protein: CASSPGQTANTIYF.